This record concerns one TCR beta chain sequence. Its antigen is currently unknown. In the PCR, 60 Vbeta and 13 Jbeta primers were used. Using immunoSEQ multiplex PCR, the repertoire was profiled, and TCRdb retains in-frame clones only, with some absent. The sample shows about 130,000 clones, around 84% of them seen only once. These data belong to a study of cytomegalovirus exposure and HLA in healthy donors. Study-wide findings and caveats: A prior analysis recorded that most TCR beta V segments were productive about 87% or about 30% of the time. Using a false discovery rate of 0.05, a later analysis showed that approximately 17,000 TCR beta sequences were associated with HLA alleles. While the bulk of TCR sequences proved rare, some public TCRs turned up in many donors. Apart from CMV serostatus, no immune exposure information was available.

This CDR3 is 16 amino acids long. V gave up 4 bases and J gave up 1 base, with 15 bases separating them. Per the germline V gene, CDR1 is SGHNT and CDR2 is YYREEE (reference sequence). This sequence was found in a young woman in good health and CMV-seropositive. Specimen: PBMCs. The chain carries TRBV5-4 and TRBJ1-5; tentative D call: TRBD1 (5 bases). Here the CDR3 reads CASSQGGGRSNQPQHF. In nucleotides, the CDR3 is TGTGCCAGCAGCCAGGGCGGGGGTAGGAGCAATCAGCCCCAGCATTTT.